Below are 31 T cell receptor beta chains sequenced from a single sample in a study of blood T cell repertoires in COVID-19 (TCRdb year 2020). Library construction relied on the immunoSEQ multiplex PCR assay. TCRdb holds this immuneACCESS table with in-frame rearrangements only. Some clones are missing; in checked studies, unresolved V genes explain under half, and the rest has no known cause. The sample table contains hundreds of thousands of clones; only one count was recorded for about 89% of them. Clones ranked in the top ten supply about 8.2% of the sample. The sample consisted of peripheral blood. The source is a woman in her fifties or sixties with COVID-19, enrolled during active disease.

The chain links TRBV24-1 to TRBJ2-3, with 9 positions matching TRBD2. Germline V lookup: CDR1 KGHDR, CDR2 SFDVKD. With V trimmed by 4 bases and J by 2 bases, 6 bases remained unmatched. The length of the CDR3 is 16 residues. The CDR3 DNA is TGTGCCACCAGTGACCCAGCGGGGGGTTACACAGATACGCAGTATTTT. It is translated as CATSDPAGGYTDTQYF.

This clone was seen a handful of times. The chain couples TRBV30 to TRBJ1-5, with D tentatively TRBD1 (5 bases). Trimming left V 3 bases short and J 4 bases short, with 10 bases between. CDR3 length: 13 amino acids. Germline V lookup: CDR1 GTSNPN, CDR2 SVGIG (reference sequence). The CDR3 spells CAWSRVGNQPQHF. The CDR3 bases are TGTGCCTGGAGCAGGGTCGGGAATCAGCCCCAGCATTTT.

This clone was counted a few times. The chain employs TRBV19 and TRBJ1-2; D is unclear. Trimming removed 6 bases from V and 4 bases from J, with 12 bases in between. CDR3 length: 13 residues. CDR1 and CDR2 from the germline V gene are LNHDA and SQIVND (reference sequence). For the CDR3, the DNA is TGTGCCAGTAGCTCCGACACATCCTATGGCTACACCTTC. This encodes CASSSDTSYGYTF.

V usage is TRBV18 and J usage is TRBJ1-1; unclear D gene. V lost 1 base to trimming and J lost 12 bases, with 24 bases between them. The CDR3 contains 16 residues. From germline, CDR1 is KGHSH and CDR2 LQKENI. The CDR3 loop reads CASSPREDSGRKLTFF. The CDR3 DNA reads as TGTGCCAGCTCACCACGGGAGGACTCCGGCAGGAAGCTCACTTTCTTT.

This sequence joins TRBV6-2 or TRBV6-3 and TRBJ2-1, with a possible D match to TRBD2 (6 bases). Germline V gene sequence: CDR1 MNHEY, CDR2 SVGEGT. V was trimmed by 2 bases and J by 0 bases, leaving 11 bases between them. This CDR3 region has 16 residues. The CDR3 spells CASSYTGEDSYNEQFF. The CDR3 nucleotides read TGTGCCAGCAGTTACACGGGGGAGGACTCCTACAATGAGCAGTTCTTC.

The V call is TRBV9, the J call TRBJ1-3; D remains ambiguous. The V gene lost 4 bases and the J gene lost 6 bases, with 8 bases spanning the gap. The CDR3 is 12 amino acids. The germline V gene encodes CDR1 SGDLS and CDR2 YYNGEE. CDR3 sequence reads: CASSTTKNTIYF. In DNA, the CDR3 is TGTGCCAGCAGCACGACAAAAAACACCATATATTTT.

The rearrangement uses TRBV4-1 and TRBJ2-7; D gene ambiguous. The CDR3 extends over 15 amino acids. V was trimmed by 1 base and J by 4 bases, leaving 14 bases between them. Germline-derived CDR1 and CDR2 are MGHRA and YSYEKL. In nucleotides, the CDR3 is TGCGCCAGCAGCCAAGGCGCCATGTATGATTACGAGCAGTACTTC. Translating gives CASSQGAMYDYEQYF.

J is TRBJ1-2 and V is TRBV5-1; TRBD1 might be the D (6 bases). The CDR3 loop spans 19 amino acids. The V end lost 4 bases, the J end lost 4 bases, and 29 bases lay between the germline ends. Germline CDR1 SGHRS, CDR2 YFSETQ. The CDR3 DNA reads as TGCGCCAGCAGCCTTCAGACAGGCCTAGATGCGGGGGTTGGCTATGGCTACACCTTC. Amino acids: CASSLQTGLDAGVGYGYTF.

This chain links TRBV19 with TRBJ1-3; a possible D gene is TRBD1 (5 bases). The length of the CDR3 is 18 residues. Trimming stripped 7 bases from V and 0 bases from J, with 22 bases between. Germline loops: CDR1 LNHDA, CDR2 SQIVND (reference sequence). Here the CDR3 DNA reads TGTGCCAGTAAGGAGTGGGAGGAGGGACTCGTCTCTGGAAACACCATATATTTT. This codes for CASKEWEEGLVSGNTIYF.

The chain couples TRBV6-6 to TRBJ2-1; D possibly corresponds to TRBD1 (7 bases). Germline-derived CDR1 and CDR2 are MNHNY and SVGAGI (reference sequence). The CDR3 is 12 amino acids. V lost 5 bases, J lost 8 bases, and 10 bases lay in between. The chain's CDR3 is CASSPGGHEQFF. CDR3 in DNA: TGTGCCAGCAGTCCAGGGGGGCATGAGCAGTTCTTC.

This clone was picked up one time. The CDR3 nucleotides read TGTGCCAGCTCGAGGGGGACTAGCTCAGGCGAGCAGTACTTC. It specifies CASSRGTSSGEQYF. The chain combines TRBV11-2 with TRBJ2-7; the match to TRBD2 covers 9 bases. The CDR3 contains 14 residues. Germline-derived CDR1 and CDR2 are SGHAT and FQNNGV. J gave up 6 bases and V 8 bases, and 11 bases lay outside the gene matches.

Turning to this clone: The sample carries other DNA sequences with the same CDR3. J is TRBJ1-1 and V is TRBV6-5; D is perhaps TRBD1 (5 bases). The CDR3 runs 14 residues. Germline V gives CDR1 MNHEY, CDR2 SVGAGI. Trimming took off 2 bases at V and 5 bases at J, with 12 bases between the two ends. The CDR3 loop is CASSYPGRSTEAFF. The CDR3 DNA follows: TGTGCCAGCAGTTACCCAGGGCGGTCGACTGAAGCTTTCTTT.

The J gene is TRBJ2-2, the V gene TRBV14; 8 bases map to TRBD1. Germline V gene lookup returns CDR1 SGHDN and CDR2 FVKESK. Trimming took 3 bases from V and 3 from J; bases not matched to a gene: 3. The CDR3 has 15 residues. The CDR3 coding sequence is TGTGCCAGCAGCCACAGGGGGCTATACACCGGGGAGCTGTTTTTT. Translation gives CASSHRGLYTGELFF.

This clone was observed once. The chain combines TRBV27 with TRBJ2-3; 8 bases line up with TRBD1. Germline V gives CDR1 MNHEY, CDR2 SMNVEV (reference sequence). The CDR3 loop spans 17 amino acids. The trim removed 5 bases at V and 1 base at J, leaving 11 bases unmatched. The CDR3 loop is CASSPSLGTGGTDTQYF. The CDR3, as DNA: TGTGCCAGCAGTCCATCCCTCGGGACAGGAGGCACAGATACGCAGTATTTT.

The CDR3 sequence is CASTTGFQPQHF. Written as DNA, the CDR3 is TGTGCCAGCACCACAGGGTTTCAGCCCCAGCATTTT. The gene calls are TRBV28 and TRBJ1-5, with D maybe TRBD1 (6 bases). Per germline, CDR1 MDHEN and CDR2 SYDVKM. The V end was cut by 7 bases, the J end by 6 bases, with 10 bases between. The CDR3 runs 12 residues.

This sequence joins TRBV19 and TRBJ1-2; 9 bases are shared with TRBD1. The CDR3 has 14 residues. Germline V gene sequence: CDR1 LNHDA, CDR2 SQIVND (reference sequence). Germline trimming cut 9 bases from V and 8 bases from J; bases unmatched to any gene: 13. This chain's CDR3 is CASAPGTGPSGYTF. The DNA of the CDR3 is TGTGCCAGCGCCCCGGGGACAGGGCCTTCCGGCTACACCTTC.

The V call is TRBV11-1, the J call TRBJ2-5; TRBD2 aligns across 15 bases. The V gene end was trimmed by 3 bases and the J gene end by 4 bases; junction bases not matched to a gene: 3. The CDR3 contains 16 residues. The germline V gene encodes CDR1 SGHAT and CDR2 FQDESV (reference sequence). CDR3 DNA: TGTGCCAGCAGCTTGCGGGGACTAGCGGGAGGAGAGACCCAGTACTTC. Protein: CASSLRGLAGGETQYF.

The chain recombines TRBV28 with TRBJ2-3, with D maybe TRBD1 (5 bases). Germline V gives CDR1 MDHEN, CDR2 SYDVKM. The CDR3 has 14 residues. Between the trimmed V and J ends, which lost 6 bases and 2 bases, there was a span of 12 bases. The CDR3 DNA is TGTGCCAGCAGCAGCGACAGACCCACAGATACGCAGTATTTT. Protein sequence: CASSSDRPTDTQYF.

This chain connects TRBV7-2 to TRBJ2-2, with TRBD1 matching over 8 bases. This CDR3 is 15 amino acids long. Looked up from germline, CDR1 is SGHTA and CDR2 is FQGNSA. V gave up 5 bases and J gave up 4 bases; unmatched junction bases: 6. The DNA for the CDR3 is TGTGCCAGCAGCGAAAAGACAGGGGCCACCGGGGAGCTGTTTTTT. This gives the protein CASSEKTGATGELFF.

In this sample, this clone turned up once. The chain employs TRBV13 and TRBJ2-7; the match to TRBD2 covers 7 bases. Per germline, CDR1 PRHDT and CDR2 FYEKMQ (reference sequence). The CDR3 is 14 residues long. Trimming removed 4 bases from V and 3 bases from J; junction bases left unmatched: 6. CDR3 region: CASSSGLPYYEQYF. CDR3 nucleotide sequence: TGTGCCAGCAGCTCGGGACTACCCTACTACGAGCAGTACTTC.

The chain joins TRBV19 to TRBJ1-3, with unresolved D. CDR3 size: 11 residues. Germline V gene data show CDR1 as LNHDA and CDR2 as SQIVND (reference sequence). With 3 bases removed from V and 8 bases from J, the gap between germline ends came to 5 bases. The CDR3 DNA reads TGTGCCAGTAGTATCGGGGACACCATATATTTT. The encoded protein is CASSIGDTIYF. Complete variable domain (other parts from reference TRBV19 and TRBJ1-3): DGGITQSPKYLFRKEGQNVTLSCEQNLNHDAMYWYRQDPGQGLRLIYYSQIVNDFQKGDIAEGYSVSREKKESFPLTVTSAQKNPTAFYLCASSIGDTIYFGEGSWLTVV.

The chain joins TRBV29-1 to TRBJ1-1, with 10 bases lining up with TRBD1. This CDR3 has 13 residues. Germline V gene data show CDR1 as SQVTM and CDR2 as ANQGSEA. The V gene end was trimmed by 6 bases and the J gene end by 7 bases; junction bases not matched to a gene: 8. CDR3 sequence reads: CSVTGTGDGEAFF. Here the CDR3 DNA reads TGCAGCGTGACCGGGACAGGGGATGGTGAAGCTTTCTTT.

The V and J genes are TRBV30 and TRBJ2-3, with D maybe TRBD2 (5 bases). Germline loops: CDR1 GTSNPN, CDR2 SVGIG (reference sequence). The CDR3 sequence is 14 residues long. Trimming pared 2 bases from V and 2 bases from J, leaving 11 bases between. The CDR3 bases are TGTGCCTGGAGTATGGAGGTAACCACAGATACGCAGTATTTT. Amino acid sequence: CAWSMEVTTDTQYF.

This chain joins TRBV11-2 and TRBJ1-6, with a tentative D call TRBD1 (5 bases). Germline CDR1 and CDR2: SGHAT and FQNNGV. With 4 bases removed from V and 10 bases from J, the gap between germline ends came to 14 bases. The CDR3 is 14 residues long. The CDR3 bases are TGTGCCAGCAGCTCCAGGGTGTCTGGGTCACCCCTCCACTTT. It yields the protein CASSSRVSGSPLHF.

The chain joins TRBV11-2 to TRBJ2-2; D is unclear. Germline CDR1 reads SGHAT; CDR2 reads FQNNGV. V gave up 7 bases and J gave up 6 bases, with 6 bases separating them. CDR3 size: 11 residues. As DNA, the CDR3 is TGTGCCAGCACCCAGGCCGGGGAGCTGTTTTTT. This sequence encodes CASTQAGELFF.

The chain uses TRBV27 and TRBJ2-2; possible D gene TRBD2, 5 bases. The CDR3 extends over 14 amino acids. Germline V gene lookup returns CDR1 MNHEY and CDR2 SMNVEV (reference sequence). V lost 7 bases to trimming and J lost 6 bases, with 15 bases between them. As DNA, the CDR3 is TGTGCCAGCAAGATCCCGGCGGGTTCCGGGGAGCTGTTTTTT. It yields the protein CASKIPAGSGELFF.

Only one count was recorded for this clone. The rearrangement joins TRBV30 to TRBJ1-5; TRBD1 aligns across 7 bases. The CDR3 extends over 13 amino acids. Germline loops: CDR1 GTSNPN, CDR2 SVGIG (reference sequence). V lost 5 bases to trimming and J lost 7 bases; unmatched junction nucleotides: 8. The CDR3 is CAWGTGEGQPQHF. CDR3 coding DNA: TGTGCCTGGGGTACAGGGGAAGGACAGCCCCAGCATTTT.

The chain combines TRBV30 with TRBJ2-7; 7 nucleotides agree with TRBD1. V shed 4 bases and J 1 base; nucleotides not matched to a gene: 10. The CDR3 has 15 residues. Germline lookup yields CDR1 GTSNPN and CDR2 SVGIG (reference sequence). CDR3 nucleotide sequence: TGTGCCTGGAACCCAACGGGACAGCTATCCTACGAGCAGTACTTC. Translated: CAWNPTGQLSYEQYF.

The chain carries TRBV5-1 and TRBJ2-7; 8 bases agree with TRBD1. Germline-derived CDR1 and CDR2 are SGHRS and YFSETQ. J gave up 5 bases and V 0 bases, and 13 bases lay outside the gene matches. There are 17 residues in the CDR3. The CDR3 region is CASSLALLSDRGHEQYF. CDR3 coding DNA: TGCGCCAGCAGCTTGGCCCTTTTATCCGACAGGGGCCACGAGCAGTACTTC.

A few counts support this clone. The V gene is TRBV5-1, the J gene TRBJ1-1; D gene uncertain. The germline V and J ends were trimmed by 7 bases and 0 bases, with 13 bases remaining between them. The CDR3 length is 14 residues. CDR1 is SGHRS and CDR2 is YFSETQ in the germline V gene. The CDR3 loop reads CASRSTAMNTEAFF. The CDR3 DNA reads TGCGCCAGCCGAAGCACAGCTATGAACACTGAAGCTTTCTTT.

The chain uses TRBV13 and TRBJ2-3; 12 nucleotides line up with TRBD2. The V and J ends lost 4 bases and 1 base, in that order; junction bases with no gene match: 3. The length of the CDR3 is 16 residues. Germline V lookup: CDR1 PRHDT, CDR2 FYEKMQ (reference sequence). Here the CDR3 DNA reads TGTGCCAGCAGCTCTCGACTAGCGGGGGGCACAGATACGCAGTATTTT. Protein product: CASSSRLAGGTDTQYF.